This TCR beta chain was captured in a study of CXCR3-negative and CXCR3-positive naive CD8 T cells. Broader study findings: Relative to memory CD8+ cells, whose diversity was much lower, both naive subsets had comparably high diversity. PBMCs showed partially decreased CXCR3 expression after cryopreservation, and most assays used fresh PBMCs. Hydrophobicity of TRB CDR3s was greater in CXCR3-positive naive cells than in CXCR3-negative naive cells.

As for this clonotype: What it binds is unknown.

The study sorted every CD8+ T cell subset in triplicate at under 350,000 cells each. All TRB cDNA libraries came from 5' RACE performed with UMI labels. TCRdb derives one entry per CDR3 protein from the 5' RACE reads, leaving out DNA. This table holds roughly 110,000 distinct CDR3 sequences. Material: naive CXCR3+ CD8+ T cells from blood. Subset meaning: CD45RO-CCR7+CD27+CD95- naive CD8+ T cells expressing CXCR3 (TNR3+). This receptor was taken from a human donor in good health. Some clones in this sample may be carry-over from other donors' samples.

The CDR3 sequence is CASSPSSGGMELFF. This chain links TRBV7-3 with TRBJ2-2; TCRdb lists TRBD2, though no DNA is available to test this call. Germline V gives CDR1 SGHTA, CDR2 FQGTGA. This CDR3 has 14 amino acids.